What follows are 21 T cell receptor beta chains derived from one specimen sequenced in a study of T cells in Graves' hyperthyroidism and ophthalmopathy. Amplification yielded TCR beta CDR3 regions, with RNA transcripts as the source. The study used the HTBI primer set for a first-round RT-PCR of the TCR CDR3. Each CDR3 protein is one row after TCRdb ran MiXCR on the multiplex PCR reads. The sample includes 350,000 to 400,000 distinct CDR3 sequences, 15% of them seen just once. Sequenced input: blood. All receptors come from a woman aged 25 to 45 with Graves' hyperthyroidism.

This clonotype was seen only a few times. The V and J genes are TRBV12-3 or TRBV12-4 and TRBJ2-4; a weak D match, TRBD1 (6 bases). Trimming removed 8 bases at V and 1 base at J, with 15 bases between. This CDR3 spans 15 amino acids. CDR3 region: CASAQLQGAKNIQYF. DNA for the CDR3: TGTGCCAGCGCCCAACTCCAGGGGGCCAAAAACATTCAGTACTTC.

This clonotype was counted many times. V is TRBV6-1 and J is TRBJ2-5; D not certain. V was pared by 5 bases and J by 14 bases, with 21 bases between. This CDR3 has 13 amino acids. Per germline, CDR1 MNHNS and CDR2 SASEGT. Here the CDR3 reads CASSYHGQDPYYF. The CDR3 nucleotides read TGTGCCAGCAGTTATCACGGCCAGGACCCATACTACTTC.

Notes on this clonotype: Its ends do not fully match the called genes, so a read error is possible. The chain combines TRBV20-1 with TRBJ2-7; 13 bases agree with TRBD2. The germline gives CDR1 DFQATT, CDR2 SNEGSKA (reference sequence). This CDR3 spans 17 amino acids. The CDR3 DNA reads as TGCAATGCTAGACCACCCCGGACTAGCGGGAGAAGGTACGAGCAGTACTTC. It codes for CNARPPRTSGRRYEQYF.

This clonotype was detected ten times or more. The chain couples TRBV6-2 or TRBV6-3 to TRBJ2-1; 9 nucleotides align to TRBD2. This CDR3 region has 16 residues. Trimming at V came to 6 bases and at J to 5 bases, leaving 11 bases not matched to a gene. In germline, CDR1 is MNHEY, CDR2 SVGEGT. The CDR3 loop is CASRRDGLALNNEQFF. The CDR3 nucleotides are TGTGCCAGCAGGAGGGACGGACTAGCGCTTAACAATGAGCAGTTCTTC.

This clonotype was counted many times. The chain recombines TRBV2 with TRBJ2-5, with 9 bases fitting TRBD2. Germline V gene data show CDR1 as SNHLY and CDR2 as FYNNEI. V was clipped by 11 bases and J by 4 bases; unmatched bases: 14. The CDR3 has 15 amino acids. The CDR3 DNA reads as TGTGCCGGAGGGCGGGAGGGCCTATCTGGAGAGACCCAGTACTTC. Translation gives CAGGREGLSGETQYF.

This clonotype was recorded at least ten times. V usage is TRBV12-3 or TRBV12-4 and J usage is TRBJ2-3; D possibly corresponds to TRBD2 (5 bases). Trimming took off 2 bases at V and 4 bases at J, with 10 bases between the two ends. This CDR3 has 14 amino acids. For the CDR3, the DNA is TGTGCCAGCAGTTTAATAGCGTCTGCAGATACGCAGTATTTT. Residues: CASSLIASADTQYF.

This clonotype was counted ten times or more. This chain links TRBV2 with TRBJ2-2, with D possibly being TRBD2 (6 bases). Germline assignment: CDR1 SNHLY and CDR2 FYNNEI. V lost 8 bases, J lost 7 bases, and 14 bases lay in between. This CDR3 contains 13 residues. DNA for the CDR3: TGTGCCAGCGGCGGGACCGGCTACGGGGAGCTGTTTTTT. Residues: CASGGTGYGELFF.

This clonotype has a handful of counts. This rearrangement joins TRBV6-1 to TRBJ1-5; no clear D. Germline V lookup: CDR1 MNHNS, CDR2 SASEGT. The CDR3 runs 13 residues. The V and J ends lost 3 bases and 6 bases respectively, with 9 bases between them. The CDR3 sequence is CASSDLGVQPQHF. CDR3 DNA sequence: TGTGCCAGCAGTGACCTAGGAGTTCAGCCCCAGCATTTT.

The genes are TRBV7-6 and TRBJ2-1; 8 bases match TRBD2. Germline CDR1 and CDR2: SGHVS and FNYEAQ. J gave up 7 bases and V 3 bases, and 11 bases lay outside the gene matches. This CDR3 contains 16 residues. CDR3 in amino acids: CASSFSRGGGWNEQFF. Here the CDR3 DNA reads TGTGCCAGCAGCTTTTCCCGGGGGGGGGGCTGGAATGAGCAGTTCTTC.

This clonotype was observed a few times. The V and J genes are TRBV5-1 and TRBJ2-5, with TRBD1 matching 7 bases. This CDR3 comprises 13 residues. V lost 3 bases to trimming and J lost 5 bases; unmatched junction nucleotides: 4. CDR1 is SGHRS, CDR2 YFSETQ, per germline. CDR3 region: CASSSDRVETQYF. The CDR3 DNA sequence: TGCGCCAGCAGCTCCGACAGGGTTGAGACCCAGTACTTC.

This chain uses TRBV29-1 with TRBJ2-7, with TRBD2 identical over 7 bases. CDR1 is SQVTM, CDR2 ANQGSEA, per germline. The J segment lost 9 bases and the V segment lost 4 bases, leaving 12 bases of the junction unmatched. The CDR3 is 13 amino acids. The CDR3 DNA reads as TGCAGCGTTGGGGAGGGTACCTTTTGGGCGCAGTACTTC. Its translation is CSVGEGTFWAQYF.

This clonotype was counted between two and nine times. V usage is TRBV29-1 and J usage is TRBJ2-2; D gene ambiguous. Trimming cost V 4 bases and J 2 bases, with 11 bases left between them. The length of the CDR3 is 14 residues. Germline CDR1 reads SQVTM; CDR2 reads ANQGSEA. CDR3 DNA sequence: TGCAGCGTTGGTGTCACGACCAACACCGGGGAGCTGTTTTTT. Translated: CSVGVTTNTGELFF.

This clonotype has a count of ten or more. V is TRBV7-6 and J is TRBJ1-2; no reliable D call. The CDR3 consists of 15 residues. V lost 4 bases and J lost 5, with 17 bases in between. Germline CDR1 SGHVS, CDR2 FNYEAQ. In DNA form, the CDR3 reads TGTGCCAGCAGCTCTGAAATCGGGTCCTCTTATGGCTACACCTTC. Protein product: CASSSEIGSSYGYTF.

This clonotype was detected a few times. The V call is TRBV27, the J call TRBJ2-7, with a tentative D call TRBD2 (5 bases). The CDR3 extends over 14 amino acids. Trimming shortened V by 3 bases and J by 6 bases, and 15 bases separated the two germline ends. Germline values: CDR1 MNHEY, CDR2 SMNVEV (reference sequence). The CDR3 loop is CASSFATGTVEQYF. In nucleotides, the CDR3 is TGTGCCAGCAGTTTCGCTACGGGAACGGTCGAGCAGTACTTC.

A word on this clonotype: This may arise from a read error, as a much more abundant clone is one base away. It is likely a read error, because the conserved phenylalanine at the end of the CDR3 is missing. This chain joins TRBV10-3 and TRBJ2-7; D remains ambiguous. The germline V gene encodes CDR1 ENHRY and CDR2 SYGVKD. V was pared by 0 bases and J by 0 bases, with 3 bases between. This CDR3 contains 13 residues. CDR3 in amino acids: CAISESFSYEQYC. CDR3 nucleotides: TGTGCCATCAGTGAGTCGTTCTCCTACGAGCAGTACTGC.

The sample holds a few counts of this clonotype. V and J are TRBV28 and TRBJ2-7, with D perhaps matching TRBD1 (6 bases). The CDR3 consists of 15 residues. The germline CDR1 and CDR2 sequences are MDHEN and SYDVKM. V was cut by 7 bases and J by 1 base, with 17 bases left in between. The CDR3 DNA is TGTGCCAGCACCCCTGGGACATTGGGTTCCTACGAGCAGTACTTC. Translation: CASTPGTLGSYEQYF.

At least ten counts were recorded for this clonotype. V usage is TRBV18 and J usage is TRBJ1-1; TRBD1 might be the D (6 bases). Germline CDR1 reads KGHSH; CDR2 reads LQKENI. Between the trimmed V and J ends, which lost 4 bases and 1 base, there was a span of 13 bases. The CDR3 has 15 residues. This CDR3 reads CASSQQQGGNTEAFF. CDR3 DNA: TGTGCCAGCTCACAACAACAGGGTGGGAACACTGAAGCTTTCTTT.

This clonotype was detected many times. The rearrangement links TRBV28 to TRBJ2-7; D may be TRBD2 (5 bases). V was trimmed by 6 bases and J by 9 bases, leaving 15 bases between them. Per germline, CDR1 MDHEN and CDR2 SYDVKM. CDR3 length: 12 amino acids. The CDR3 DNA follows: TGTGCCAGCAGCTATTCTATGGGGAGGCAGTACTTC. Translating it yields CASSYSMGRQYF.

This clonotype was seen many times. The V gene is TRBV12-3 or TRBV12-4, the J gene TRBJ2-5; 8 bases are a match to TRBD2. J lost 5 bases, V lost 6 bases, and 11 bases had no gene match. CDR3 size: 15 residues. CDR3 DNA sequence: TGTGCCAGCAGCAAGAGGACTAGCCCCGGCGAGACCCAGTACTTC. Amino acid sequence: CASSKRTSPGETQYF.

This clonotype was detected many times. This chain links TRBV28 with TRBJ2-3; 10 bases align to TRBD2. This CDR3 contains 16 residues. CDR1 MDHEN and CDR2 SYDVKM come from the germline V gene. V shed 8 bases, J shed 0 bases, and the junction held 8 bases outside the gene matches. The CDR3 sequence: CASGKGLAESTDTQYF. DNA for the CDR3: TGTGCCAGCGGGAAAGGACTAGCGGAGAGCACAGATACGCAGTATTTT. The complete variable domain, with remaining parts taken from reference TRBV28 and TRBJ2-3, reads DVKVTQSSRYLVKRTGEKVFLECVQDMDHENMFWYRQDPGLGLRLIYFSYDVKMKEKGDIPEGYSVSREKKERFSLILESASTNQTSMYLCASGKGLAESTDTQYFGPGTRLTVL.

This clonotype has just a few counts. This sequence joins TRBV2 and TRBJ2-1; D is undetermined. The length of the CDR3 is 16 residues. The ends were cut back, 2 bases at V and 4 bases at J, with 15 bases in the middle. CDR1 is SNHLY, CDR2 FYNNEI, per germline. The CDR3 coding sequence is TGTGCCAGCAGTGAATTACAGACCGGCCCATACAATGAGCAGTTCTTC. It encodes CASSELQTGPYNEQFF.